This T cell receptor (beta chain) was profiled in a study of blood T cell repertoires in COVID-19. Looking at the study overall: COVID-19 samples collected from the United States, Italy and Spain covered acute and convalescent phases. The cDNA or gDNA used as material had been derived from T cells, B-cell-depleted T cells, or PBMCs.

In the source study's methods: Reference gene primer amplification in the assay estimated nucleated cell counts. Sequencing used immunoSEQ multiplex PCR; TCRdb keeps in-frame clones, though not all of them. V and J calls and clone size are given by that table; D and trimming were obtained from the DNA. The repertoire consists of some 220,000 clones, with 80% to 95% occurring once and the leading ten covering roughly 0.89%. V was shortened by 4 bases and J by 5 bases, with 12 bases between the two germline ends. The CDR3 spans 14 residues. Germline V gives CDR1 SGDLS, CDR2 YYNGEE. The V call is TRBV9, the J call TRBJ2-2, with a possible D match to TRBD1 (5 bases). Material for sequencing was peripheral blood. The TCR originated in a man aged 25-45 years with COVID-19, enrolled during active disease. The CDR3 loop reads CASSFREGTGELFF. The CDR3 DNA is TGTGCCAGCAGCTTCAGGGAAGGGACCGGGGAGCTGTTTTTT. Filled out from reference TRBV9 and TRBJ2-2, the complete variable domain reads DSGVTQTPKHLITATGQRVTLRCSPRSGDLSVYWYQQSLDQGLQFLIQYYNGEERAKGNILERFSAQQFPDLHSELNLSSLELGDSALYFCASSFREGTGELFFGEGSRLTVL.